This record concerns one TCR beta chain sequence. This specimen belongs to a study of CD8 T cells in Susac syndrome. The authors reverse transcribed 0.5 to 1 ug RNA with random hexamers. TCRdb re-called the immunoSEQ multiplex PCR reads with MiXCR, one entry per CDR3 protein. The table lists about 210,000 distinct CDR3 sequences, about 96% of them singletons, with 0.075% to 0.095% in the top ten. Sequencing of TCR beta was carried out in blood CD8+ and CD4+ T cells. TEMRA cells were FACS-enriched, with CD8+ and CD4+ T cells isolated negatively. V was cut by 4 bases and J by 6 bases, with 19 bases left in between. From germline, CDR1 is MDHEN and CDR2 SYDVKM. The CDR3 is 15 amino acids.

The sequence was collected from a human donor with multiple sclerosis. The rearrangement links TRBV28 to TRBJ2-7, with D hard to call. Sequenced sample: CD4+ T cells from PBMCs. The CDR3 region has the DNA TGTGCCAGCAGTTCCTACGAGCTTAATAGGCTCGAGCAGTACTTC. Its translation is CASSSYELNRLEQYF.